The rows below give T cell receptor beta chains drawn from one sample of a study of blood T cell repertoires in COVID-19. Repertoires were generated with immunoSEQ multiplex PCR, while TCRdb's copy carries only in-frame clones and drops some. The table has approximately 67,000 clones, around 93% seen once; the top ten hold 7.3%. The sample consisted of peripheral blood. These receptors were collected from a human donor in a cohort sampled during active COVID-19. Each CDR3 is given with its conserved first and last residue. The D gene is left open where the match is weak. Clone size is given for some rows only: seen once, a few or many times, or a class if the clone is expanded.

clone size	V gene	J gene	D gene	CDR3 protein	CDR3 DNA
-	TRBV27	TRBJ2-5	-	CASSPLGLSSSGRETQYF	TGTGCCAGCAGTCCCCTTGGACTTAGTAGCTCGGGTCGAGAGACCCAGTACTTC
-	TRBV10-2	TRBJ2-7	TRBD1	CASRGTGGTYEQYF	TGCGCCAGCAGGGGGACAGGGGGGACCTACGAGCAGTACTTC
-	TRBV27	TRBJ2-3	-	CASSPQGSDTQYF	TGTGCCAGCAGTCCCCAGGGGTCAGATACGCAGTATTTT
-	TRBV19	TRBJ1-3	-	CASSIGGSGNTIYF	TGTGCCAGTAGTATCGGTGGCTCTGGAAACACCATATATTTT
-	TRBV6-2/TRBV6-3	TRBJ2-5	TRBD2	CASSYSLGLAGVQETQYF	TGTGCCAGCAGTTACTCGTTGGGGCTAGCGGGAGTCCAAGAGACCCAGTACTTC
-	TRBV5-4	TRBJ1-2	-	CASSSHGAGNYGYTF	TGTGCCAGCAGCTCCCACGGAGCGGGCAACTATGGCTACACCTTC
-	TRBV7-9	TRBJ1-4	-	CASSPPPLRTNEKLFF	TGTGCCAGCAGCCCACCCCCATTGAGGACTAATGAAAAACTGTTTTTT
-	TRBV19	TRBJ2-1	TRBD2	CASTVTSGINEQFF	TGTGCCAGTACAGTGACTAGCGGGATTAATGAGCAGTTCTTC
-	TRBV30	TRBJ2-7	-	CAWSLGASYEQYF	TGTGCCTGGAGTCTAGGAGCCTCCTACGAGCAGTACTTC
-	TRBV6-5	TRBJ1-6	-	CASSYEQAANSPLHF	TGTGCCAGCAGTTACGAGCAGGCCGCTAATTCACCCCTCCACTTT
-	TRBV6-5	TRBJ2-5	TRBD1	CASSRTGPQETQYF	TGTGCCAGCAGCCGGACAGGACCACAAGAGACCCAGTACTTC
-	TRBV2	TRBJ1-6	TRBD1	CASSSRRTGGDSPLHF	TGTGCCAGCAGTTCACGGCGGACAGGGGGTGATTCACCCCTCCACTTT
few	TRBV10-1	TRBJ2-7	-	CASSDPAGSYEQYF	TGCGCCAGCAGTGATCCCGCGGGTTCCTACGAGCAGTACTTC
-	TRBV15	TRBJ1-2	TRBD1	CATSMYRQGSAYGYTF	TGTGCCACCAGCATGTACAGACAGGGTAGCGCCTATGGCTACACCTTC
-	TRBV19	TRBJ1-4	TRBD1	CASSIRGAEKLFF	TGTGCCAGTAGTATCAGGGGGGCAGAAAAACTGTTTTTT